A single sample is the source of the 30 T cell receptor beta chains below, sequenced in a study of blood T cell repertoires in COVID-19. Sequenced by immunoSEQ multiplex PCR; TCRdb stores in-frame clones only, minus some. The sample carries over 200,000 clones, around 81% recorded once. The sequenced material came from peripheral blood. The receptors were gathered from a man aged 50 to 59 with active or convalescent COVID-19.

This clone was seen once. This sequence joins TRBV7-8 and TRBJ1-2, with TRBD1 matching over 7 bases. Losses at the gene ends were 3 bases for V and 1 base for J; bases not matched to a gene: 5. The length of the CDR3 is 15 residues. Per the germline V gene, CDR1 is SGHVS and CDR2 is FQNEAQ. CDR3 amino acids: CASSFGSGGNYGYTF. CDR3 coding DNA: TGTGCCAGCAGCTTTGGGTCAGGGGGTAACTATGGCTACACCTTC.

The genes are TRBV18 and TRBJ2-2, with D possibly matching TRBD2 (5 bases). The CDR3 consists of 13 residues. Trimming left V 3 bases short and J 8 bases short, with 10 bases between. Germline CDR1 and CDR2: KGHSH and LQKENI. For the CDR3, the DNA is TGTGCCAGCTCACCGAAGCCGGGAGGGGAGCTGTTTTTT. Its protein product is CASSPKPGGELFF. The full variable domain, completed using reference TRBV18 and TRBJ2-2, is NAGVMQNPRHLVRRRGQEARLRCSPMKGHSHVYWYRQLPEEGLKFMVYLQKENIIDESGMPKERFSAEFPKEGPSILRIQQVVRGDSAAYFCASSPKPGGELFFGEGSRLTVL.

The chain carries TRBV5-5 and TRBJ1-2; no clear D. Trimming took 0 bases from V and 4 from J, leaving 10 bases between them. Germline values: CDR1 SGHKS, CDR2 YYEKEE (reference sequence). The CDR3 is 14 amino acids. The CDR3 reads CASSLEPGIYGYTF. The CDR3 bases are TGTGCCAGCAGCTTGGAACCGGGAATCTATGGCTACACCTTC.

The rearrangement joins TRBV30 to TRBJ2-6; 7 bases are a match to TRBD1. The CDR3 covers 13 residues. Germline V gene data show CDR1 as GTSNPN and CDR2 as SVGIG (reference sequence). V was clipped by 5 bases and J by 2 bases; unmatched bases: 0. Here the CDR3 DNA reads TGTGCCTGGGGACAGGCTGGGGCCAACGTCCTGACTTTC. It encodes CAWGQAGANVLTF.

This chain links TRBV28 with TRBJ1-2; 7 nucleotides match TRBD1. The germline CDR1 and CDR2 sequences are MDHEN and SYDVKM. J was trimmed by 7 bases and V by 5 bases; bases with no gene match: 10. This CDR3 has 14 amino acids. CDR3 residues: CASSKPDRVGGYTF. The CDR3 DNA sequence: TGTGCCAGCAGTAAACCTGACAGGGTGGGTGGCTACACCTTC.

The gene calls are TRBV19 and TRBJ2-7, with 9 bases that match TRBD2. CDR1 is LNHDA, CDR2 SQIVND, per germline (reference sequence). CDR3 size: 15 residues. Unmatched junction bases numbered 8, after V lost 5 bases and J lost 3 bases. In nucleotides, the CDR3 is TGTGCCAGTAGTGCCAGCGGGGGGACACTCTACGAGCAGTACTTC. Translating gives CASSASGGTLYEQYF.

This chain uses TRBV6-5 with TRBJ2-7, with 7 bases fitting TRBD2. Trimming removed 6 bases from V and 0 bases from J; junction bases left unmatched: 5. Germline V gene sequence: CDR1 MNHEY, CDR2 SVGAGI. The CDR3 loop spans 14 amino acids. CDR3 region: CASSPGGSSYEQYF. The DNA of the CDR3 is TGTGCCAGCAGCCCCGGCGGGAGCTCCTACGAGCAGTACTTC.

The chain employs TRBV4-2 and TRBJ2-3, with a weak D call TRBD2 (5 bases). V dropped 2 bases and J dropped 0 bases, with 24 bases sitting between them. This CDR3 has 20 residues. Germline CDR1 LGHNA, CDR2 YNFKEQ. In nucleotides, the CDR3 is TGTGCCAGCAGCCAAAGTATACAGCGGCCCTCTTTGCGGAGCACAGATACGCAGTATTTT. It translates to CASSQSIQRPSLRSTDTQYF.

The rearrangement joins TRBV2 to TRBJ1-2, with 8 nucleotides matching TRBD1. Germline assignment: CDR1 SNHLY and CDR2 FYNNEI. The CDR3 totals 16 residues. V shed 0 bases, J shed 7 bases, and the junction held 10 bases outside the gene matches. The CDR3 coding sequence is TGTGCCAGCAGTGAAGCGGGGGGTGCAGGGGGCCCTGGCTACACCTTC. Its protein product is CASSEAGGAGGPGYTF.

CDR3 nucleotides: TGTGCCATCAGTGAACTGGCGGGGGGTCACAATGAGCAGTTCTTC. Amino acids: CAISELAGGHNEQFF. The chain is built from TRBV10-3 and TRBJ2-1, with 8 bases aligning to TRBD2. CDR1 ENHRY and CDR2 SYGVKD come from the germline V gene. J gave up 5 bases and V 3 bases, and 6 bases lay outside the gene matches. The CDR3 is 15 amino acids.

The chain recombines TRBV27 with TRBJ2-7; D is perhaps TRBD1 (5 bases). The germline gives CDR1 MNHEY, CDR2 SMNVEV (reference sequence). The CDR3 is 14 residues long. The V gene lost 5 bases and the J gene lost 1 base, with 12 bases spanning the gap. DNA for the CDR3: TGTGCCAGCAGTCCGTGGGGCTGGTCCTACGAGCAGTACTTC. This codes for CASSPWGWSYEQYF.

The chain employs TRBV6-5 and TRBJ1-6; TRBD1 matches 11 bases. Germline V gene lookup returns CDR1 MNHEY and CDR2 SVGAGI. The CDR3 has 15 amino acids. Trimming removed 6 bases from V and 8 bases from J; junction bases left unmatched: 6. The CDR3 DNA follows: TGTGCCAGCAGACGTGGGACAGGGGGTTATTCACCCCTCCACTTT. This sequence encodes CASRRGTGGYSPLHF.

This clone appeared a single time. V usage is TRBV6-5 and J usage is TRBJ1-2; the match to TRBD1 covers 7 bases. The CDR3 length is 14 residues. In germline, CDR1 is MNHEY, CDR2 SVGAGI. The V and J ends lost 0 bases and 5 bases, in that order; junction bases with no gene match: 3. In DNA, the CDR3 is TGTGCCAGCAGTTACTCGTGGGACAGATATGGCTACACCTTC. Translating gives CASSYSWDRYGYTF.

The chain has TRBV21-1 and TRBJ1-4. TRBV21-1 is a known pseudogene. This CDR3 has 14 amino acids. CDR3 amino acids: CASSRRGGKSKLFF. The DNA of the CDR3 is TGTGCCAGCAGCAGGAGGGGAGGCAAGTCAAAACTGTTTTTT.

The chain carries TRBV5-1 and TRBJ2-3; maybe TRBD2 (6 bases). V was pared by 3 bases and J by 1 base, with 18 bases between. Germline lookup yields CDR1 SGHRS and CDR2 YFSETQ. This CDR3 is built from 17 residues. The CDR3 protein is CASSSLNRGGGTDTQYF. The CDR3 coding sequence is TGCGCCAGCAGCTCGCTCAACCGAGGCGGGGGCACAGATACGCAGTATTTT.

The chain recombines TRBV3-1 (or the pseudogene TRBV3-2) with TRBJ2-6; no definite D call. V was trimmed by 0 bases and J by 2 bases, leaving 5 bases between them. The CDR3 contains 15 residues. CDR1 LGHDT and CDR2 YNNKEL come from the germline V gene (reference sequence). The CDR3 DNA is TGTGCCAGCAGCCAAGAGGCACCTGGGGCCAACGTCCTGACTTTC. Translating it yields CASSQEAPGANVLTF.

The V gene is TRBV12-3 or TRBV12-4, the J gene TRBJ2-1; TRBD2 matches at 12 bases. This CDR3 region has 12 residues. V was clipped by 8 bases and J by 14 bases; unmatched bases: 7. This chain's CDR3 is CASWLAGGPKFF. As DNA, the CDR3 is TGTGCCAGCTGGCTAGCGGGGGGGCCTAAGTTCTTC.

This chain links TRBV5-4 with TRBJ1-1, with 7 bases identical to TRBD1. The germline gives CDR1 SGHNT, CDR2 YYREEE (reference sequence). The CDR3 has 15 amino acids. Losses at the gene ends were 0 bases for V and 5 bases for J; bases not matched to a gene: 7. The chain's CDR3 is CASSLDRGSVTEAFF. The DNA for the CDR3 is TGTGCCAGCAGCTTGGACAGGGGCTCAGTAACTGAAGCTTTCTTT.

The CDR3 protein is CAISESRGTEAFF. CDR3 DNA: TGTGCCATCAGTGAGTCGCGGGGCACTGAAGCTTTCTTT. The chain employs TRBV10-3 and TRBJ1-1; the D is unclear. The ends were cut back, 0 bases at V and 4 bases at J, with 6 bases in the middle. The length of the CDR3 is 13 residues. Germline V lookup: CDR1 ENHRY, CDR2 SYGVKD.

This clone was counted between two and nine times. The V and J genes are TRBV11-2 and TRBJ1-6; 9 nucleotides agree with TRBD1. V was pared by 2 bases and J by 9 bases, with 5 bases of the junction left unmatched. CDR1 SGHAT and CDR2 FQNNGV come from the germline V gene. The CDR3 runs to 15 residues. The CDR3 DNA reads as TGTGCCAGCAGCTTAATACGGGACAGGGCTTCACCCCTCCACTTT. This gives the protein CASSLIRDRASPLHF.

The chain carries TRBV6-5 and TRBJ2-1; D is ambiguous. Trimming stripped 1 base from V and 5 bases from J, with 12 bases between. Per germline, CDR1 MNHEY and CDR2 SVGAGI. This CDR3 has 15 amino acids. CDR3 nucleotide sequence: TGTGCCAGCAGTTACTTAGATTTCCCTAACAATGAGCAGTTCTTC. Residues: CASSYLDFPNNEQFF.

This rearrangement joins TRBV11-3 to TRBJ1-4; TRBD1 aligns across 7 bases. The CDR3 length is 15 residues. V lost 5 bases to trimming and J lost 0 bases; unmatched junction nucleotides: 3. Looked up from germline, CDR1 is SGHNT and CDR2 is YENEEA. The chain's CDR3 is CASSATGATNEKLFF. The CDR3 coding sequence is TGTGCCAGCAGCGCTACAGGGGCAACTAATGAAAAACTGTTTTTT.

The chain links TRBV7-9 to TRBJ1-1; no firm D call. This CDR3 region has 13 residues. V gave up 1 base and J gave up 4 bases, with 7 bases separating them. Germline V gene lookup returns CDR1 SEHNR and CDR2 FQNEAQ (reference sequence). The CDR3: CASSLDWSTEAFF. The CDR3 DNA follows: TGTGCCAGCAGCTTAGACTGGAGCACTGAAGCTTTCTTT.

The gene calls are TRBV19 and TRBJ2-1; tentative D call: TRBD2 (6 bases). Trimming took 3 bases from V and 4 from J, leaving 19 bases between them. Germline values: CDR1 LNHDA, CDR2 SQIVND (reference sequence). This CDR3 region has 17 residues. CDR3 nucleotides: TGTGCCAGTAGTATCATGAATGGGGCGGGGAGATACAATGAGCAGTTCTTC. Encoded protein: CASSIMNGAGRYNEQFF.

The chain joins TRBV3-1 (or the pseudogene TRBV3-2) to TRBJ2-1, with D possibly being TRBD1 (5 bases). Looked up from germline, CDR1 is LGHDT and CDR2 is YNNKEL (reference sequence). This CDR3 is built from 14 residues. The ends were cut back, 6 bases at V and 7 bases at J, with 16 bases in the middle. CDR3 in amino acids: CASRPRGLGNEQFF. In DNA, the CDR3 is TGTGCCAGCAGGCCTAGGGGCCTCGGGAATGAGCAGTTCTTC.

The chain carries TRBV5-1 and TRBJ2-3; 10 bases fit TRBD2. Germline CDR1 is SGHRS and CDR2 is YFSETQ. There are 17 residues in the CDR3. The V and J ends lost 0 bases and 6 bases, in that order; junction bases with no gene match: 10. CDR3 nucleotide sequence: TGCGCCAGCAGCTTGGTCCCTAGCGGGGGTTCCTCTGATACGCAGTATTTT. As protein: CASSLVPSGGSSDTQYF.

The chain couples TRBV3-1 (or the pseudogene TRBV3-2) to TRBJ2-2; 9 nucleotides line up with TRBD2. Trimming at V came to 3 bases and at J to 5 bases, leaving 10 bases not matched to a gene. Germline V gene data show CDR1 as LGHDT and CDR2 as YNNKEL (reference sequence). The CDR3 covers 17 residues. The CDR3: CASSQRKGSGGTGELFF. For the CDR3, the DNA is TGTGCCAGCAGCCAGAGAAAGGGTAGCGGGGGAACCGGGGAGCTGTTTTTT.

J is TRBJ1-2 and V is TRBV7-8; no definite D call. Germline V gene sequence: CDR1 SGHVS, CDR2 FQNEAQ. The CDR3 is 12 residues long. Trimming removed 1 base from V and 8 bases from J, with 8 bases in between. This CDR3 reads CASSLGGRGYTF. DNA of the CDR3: TGTGCCAGCAGCTTAGGCGGGCGAGGCTACACCTTC.

The chain couples TRBV5-1 to TRBJ2-3; 7 positions match TRBD1. V lost 3 bases and J lost 6; bases outside the gene matches: 7. Germline CDR1 SGHRS, CDR2 YFSETQ. The CDR3 covers 14 residues. The CDR3 DNA follows: TGCGCCAGCAGCTCACGGGACAGAGGGGATACGCAGTATTTT. Protein sequence: CASSSRDRGDTQYF.

V is TRBV19 and J is TRBJ2-1, with 9 bases identical to TRBD2. Germline V gene sequence: CDR1 LNHDA, CDR2 SQIVND (reference sequence). Trimming took 3 bases from V and 9 from J; bases not matched to a gene: 6. This CDR3 contains 14 residues. CDR3 residues: CASSIGLATGEQFF. The CDR3 nucleotides are TGTGCCAGTAGTATCGGACTAGCGACAGGTGAGCAGTTCTTC. Full variable domain (remainder filled in from reference TRBV19 and TRBJ2-1): DGGITQSPKYLFRKEGQNVTLSCEQNLNHDAMYWYRQDPGQGLRLIYYSQIVNDFQKGDIAEGYSVSREKKESFPLTVTSAQKNPTAFYLCASSIGLATGEQFFGPGTRLTVL.